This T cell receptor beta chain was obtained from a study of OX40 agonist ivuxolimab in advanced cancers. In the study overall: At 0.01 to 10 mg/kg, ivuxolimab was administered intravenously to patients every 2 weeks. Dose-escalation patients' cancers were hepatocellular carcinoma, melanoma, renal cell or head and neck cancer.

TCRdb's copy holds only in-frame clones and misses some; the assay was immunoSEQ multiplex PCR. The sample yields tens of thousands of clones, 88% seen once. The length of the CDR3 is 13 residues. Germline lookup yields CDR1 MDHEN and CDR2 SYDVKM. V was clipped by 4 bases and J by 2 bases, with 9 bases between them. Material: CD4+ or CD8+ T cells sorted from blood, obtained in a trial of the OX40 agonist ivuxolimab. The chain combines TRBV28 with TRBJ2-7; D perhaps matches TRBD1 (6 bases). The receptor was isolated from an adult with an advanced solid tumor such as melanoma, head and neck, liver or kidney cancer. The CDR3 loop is CASSSRDTYEQYV. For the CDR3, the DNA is TGTGCCAGCAGTTCCCGGGACACCTACGAGCAGTACGTC.